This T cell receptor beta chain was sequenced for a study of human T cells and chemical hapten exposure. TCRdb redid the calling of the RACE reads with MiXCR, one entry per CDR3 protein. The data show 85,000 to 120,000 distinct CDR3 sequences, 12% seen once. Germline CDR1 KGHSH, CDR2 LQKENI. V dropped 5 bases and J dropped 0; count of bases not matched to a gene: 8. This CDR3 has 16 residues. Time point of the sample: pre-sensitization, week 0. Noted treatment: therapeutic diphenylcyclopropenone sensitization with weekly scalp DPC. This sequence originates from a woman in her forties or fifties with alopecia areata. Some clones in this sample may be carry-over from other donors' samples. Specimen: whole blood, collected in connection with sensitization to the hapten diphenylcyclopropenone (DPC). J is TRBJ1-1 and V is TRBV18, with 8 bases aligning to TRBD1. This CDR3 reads CASSTPGGLLNTEAFF. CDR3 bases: TGTGCCAGCTCAACCCCAGGGGGCCTCTTGAACACTGAAGCTTTCTTT.